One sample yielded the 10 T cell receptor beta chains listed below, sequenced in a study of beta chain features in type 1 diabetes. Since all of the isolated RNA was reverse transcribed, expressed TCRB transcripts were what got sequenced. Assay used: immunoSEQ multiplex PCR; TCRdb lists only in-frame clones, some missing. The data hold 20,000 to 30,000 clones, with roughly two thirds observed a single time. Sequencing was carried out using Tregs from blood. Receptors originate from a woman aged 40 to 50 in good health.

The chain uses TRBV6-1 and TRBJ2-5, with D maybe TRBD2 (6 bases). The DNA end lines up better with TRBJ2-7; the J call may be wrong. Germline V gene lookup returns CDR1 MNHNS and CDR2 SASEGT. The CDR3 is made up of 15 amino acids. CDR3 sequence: CASSERGSGSYEQYF. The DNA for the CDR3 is TGTGCCAGCAGTGAACGGGGGAGTGGGTCCTACGAGCAGTACTTC.

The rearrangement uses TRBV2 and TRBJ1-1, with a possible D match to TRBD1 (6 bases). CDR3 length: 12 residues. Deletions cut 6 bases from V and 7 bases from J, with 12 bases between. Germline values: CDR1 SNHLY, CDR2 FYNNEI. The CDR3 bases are TGTGCCAGCAGATGGACAGCGAATGAAGCTTTCTTT. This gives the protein CASRWTANEAFF.

The CDR3, as DNA: TGTGCCAGCAGCTGGGGAGGGACGGTTAACTATGGCTACACCTTC. Its translation: CASSWGGTVNYGYTF. The rearrangement uses TRBV5-5 and TRBJ1-2, with D perhaps matching TRBD1 (5 bases). The germline gives CDR1 SGHKS, CDR2 YYEKEE (reference sequence). V was clipped by 3 bases and J by 1 base, with 13 bases between them. The CDR3 spans 15 residues.

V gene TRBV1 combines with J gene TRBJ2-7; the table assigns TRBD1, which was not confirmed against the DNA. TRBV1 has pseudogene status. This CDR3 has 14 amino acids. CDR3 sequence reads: CTSRLDRGKYEQYF. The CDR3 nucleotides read TGCACCAGCAGGCTGGACAGGGGGAAATACGAGCAGTACTTC.

CDR3 residues: CASSSWRGTDTQYF. The DNA of the CDR3 is TGTGCCAGCAGTTCATGGCGGGGGACAGATACGCAGTATTTT. J is TRBJ2-3 and V is TRBV6-1, with 7 bases that match TRBD2. With V trimmed by 5 bases and J by 3 bases, 5 bases remained unmatched. CDR1 is MNHNS and CDR2 is SASEGT in the germline V gene. The CDR3 extends over 14 amino acids.

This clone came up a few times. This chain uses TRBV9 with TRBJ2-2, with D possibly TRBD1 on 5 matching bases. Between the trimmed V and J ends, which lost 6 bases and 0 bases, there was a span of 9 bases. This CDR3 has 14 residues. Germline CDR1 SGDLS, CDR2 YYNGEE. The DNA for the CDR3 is TGTGCCAGCAAGGGGTTAGCGAACACCGGGGAGCTGTTTTTT. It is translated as CASKGLANTGELFF.

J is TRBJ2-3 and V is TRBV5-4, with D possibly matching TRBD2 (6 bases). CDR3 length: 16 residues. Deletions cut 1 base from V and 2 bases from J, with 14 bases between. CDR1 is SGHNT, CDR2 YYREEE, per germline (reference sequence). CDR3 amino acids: CASSLRRGLYTDTQYF. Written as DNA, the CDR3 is TGTGCCAGCAGCTTGCGGCGGGGACTTTACACAGATACGCAGTATTTT. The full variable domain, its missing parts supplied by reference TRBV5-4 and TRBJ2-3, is ETGVTQSPTHLIKTRGQQVTLRCSSQSGHNTVSWYQQALGQGPQFIFQYYREEENGRGNFPPRFSGLQFPNYSSELNVNALELDDSALYLCASSLRRGLYTDTQYFGPGTRLTVL.

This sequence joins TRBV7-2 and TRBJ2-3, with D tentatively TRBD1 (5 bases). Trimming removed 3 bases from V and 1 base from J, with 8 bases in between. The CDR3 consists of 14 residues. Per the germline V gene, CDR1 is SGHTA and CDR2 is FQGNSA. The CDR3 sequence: CASSFDRGTDTQYF. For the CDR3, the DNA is TGTGCCAGCAGCTTTGACAGAGGCACAGATACGCAGTATTTT.

CDR3 in DNA: TGTGCCAGCAGCCTGGACAGGGGCTACGAGCAGTACTTC. Its protein is CASSLDRGYEQYF. The chain combines TRBV6-1 with TRBJ2-7; 9 nucleotides match TRBD1. The CDR3 contains 13 residues. Germline V gene lookup returns CDR1 MNHNS and CDR2 SASEGT. V dropped 6 bases and J dropped 3; count of bases not matched to a gene: 3.

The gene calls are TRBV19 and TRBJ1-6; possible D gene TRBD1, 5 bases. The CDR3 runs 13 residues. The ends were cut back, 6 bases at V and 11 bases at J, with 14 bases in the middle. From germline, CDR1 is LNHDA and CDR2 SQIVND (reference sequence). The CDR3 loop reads CASSSQESAPLHF. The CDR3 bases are TGTGCCAGTAGCTCACAGGAGAGTGCACCCCTCCACTTT.